This TCR beta chain stems from a study of T-cell memory formation after mild COVID-19. V lost 3 bases to trimming and J lost 9 bases; unmatched junction nucleotides: 1. This CDR3 has 12 residues. Germline loops: CDR1 SGHRS, CDR2 YFSETQ. The 5'RACE method, run with constant-segment primers, produced TCR alpha and TCR beta cDNA libraries (carrying sample barcodes and UMIs). TCRdb recomputed calls from the 5' RACE reads with MiXCR, one row per CDR3 protein. The table includes tens of thousands of distinct CDR3 sequences, over 6.5% detected once. Overall study findings and caveats: Clones contracting over day 15 to 85 were CD4/CD8 balanced, with later expanders leaning CD4+. Several responding clones turned up in pre-infection memory, indicating that cross-reactive memory may have taken part. A second wave of clones peaked on day 37, and their SARS-CoV-2 specificity went unconfirmed.

With regard to this clonotype: The antigen is not known.

This clonotype originated in an adult who had mild COVID-19 (a few samples of this study predate the infection). Cell type and time point are not known. Sequencing used PBMCs or a T cell subset sorted from them (not recorded which). The chain employs TRBV5-1 and TRBJ2-2; 8 nucleotides agree with TRBD1. The CDR3 protein is CASSSGGRELFF. The CDR3 coding sequence is TGCGCCAGCAGCTCAGGGGGCAGGGAGCTGTTTTTT.